This TCR beta chain was captured by sequencing in a study of somatic mutations in cytotoxic T cells in rheumatoid arthritis. The overall study: Sorted by flow to nearly 100% purity were some V beta antibody-stained T-cell populations, including V beta1+ cells sequenced for TCRB. Study-wide points: A rise in CD8+ clonality with age was seen in rheumatoid arthritis patients but not in healthy controls.

This CDR3 region has 15 residues. The J segment lost 4 bases and the V segment lost 5 bases, leaving 10 bases of the junction unmatched. The germline V gene has CDR1 SGHNT and CDR2 YYREEE (reference sequence). Assay used: immunoSEQ multiplex PCR; TCRdb lists only in-frame clones, some missing. This table has thousands of clones, roughly 75% appearing once. Concerning this clone itself: The antigen is unknown.

V is TRBV5-4 and J is TRBJ1-2; 8 nucleotides match TRBD1. The sequenced material came from CD8+ T cells sorted from blood. This TCR came from a woman between 50 and 59 years old in good health. Here the CDR3 DNA reads TGTGCCAGCAGTCCGGAGCCAGGGGGCCTCTATGGCTACACCTTC. It yields the protein CASSPEPGGLYGYTF.